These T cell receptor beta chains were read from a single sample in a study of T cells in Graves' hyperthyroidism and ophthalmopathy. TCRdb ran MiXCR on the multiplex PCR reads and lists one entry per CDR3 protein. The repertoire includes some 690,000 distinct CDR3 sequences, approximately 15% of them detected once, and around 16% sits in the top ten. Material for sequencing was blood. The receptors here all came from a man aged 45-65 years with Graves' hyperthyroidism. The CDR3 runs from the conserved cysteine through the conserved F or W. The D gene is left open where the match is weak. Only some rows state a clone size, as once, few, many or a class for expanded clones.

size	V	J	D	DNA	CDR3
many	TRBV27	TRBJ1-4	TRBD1	TGTGCCAGCACGACCTTTGGGGACAGGGGGCTTACTAATGAAAAACTGTTTTTT	CASTTFGDRGLTNEKLFF
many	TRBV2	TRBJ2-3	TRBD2	TGTGCCAGCAGTGAAGATTTGGTTGGGAGCGGGAGTAACACAGATACGCAGTATTTT	CASSEDLVGSGSNTDTQYF
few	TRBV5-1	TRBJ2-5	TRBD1	TGCGCCAGCAGGAAGACAGGGCTCGGTCAAGAGACCCAGTACTTC	CASRKTGLGQETQYF
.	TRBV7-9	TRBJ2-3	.	TGTGCCAGCAGCTCCTCGGAGGGGAACACAGATACGCAGTATTTT	CASSSSEGNTDTQYF
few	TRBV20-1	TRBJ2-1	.	TGCAGTGCTAGAGATTGGGACACCGTCTACAATGAGCAGTTCTTC	CSARDWDTVYNEQFF
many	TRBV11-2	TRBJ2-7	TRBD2	TGTGCCAGCACCCCGAAAGGACTAGACTCTGACGAGCAGTACTTC	CASTPKGLDSDEQYF
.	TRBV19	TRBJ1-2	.	TGTGCCAGTAGTCGTCCAGGAACCCCTCTTCCCTATGGCTACACCTTC	CASSRPGTPLPYGYTF
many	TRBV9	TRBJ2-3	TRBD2	TGTGCCAGCAGCGTAGAACTAGCGGGAGAAGATACGCAGTATTTT	CASSVELAGEDTQYF
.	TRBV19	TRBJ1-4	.	TGTGCCAGTAGTCCCGGACAGAAACATGAAAAACTGTTTTTT	CASSPGQKHEKLFF
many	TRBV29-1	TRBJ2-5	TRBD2	TGCAGCGTCGGAGGTCTAGCGGTACAAGAGACCCAGTACTTC	CSVGGLAVQETQYF
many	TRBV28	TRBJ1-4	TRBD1	TGTGCCAGCAGTTTCGAGAAGGGGGCAGGGGAAAAACTGTTTTTT	CASSFEKGAGEKLFF
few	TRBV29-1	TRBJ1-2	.	TGCAGCGTTGATCAGATCTATGGCTACACCTTC	CSVDQIYGYTF
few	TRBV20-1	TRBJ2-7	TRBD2	TGCAGTGCTGTAGGACTAGCCAGCTTTACCTACGAGCAGTACTTC	CSAVGLASFTYEQYF
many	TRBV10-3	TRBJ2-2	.	TGTGCCATCAGTCCCACCCCCGAGGGGCAGAGGGAGCTGTTTTTT	CAISPTPEGQRELFF
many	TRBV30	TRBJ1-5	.	TGTGCCTGGAGTGGAACAAATAGCAATCAGCCCCAGCATTTT	CAWSGTNSNQPQHF
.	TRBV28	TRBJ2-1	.	TGTGCCAGCAGATTTGGGACAAGACTAACCTACAATGAGCAGTTCTTC	CASRFGTRLTYNEQFF
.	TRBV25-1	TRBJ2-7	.	TGTGCCAGCAGTGAATTCGGGCCAACCTACGAGCAGTACTTC	CASSEFGPTYEQYF